This T cell receptor beta chain was retrieved from a study of T cells in Graves' hyperthyroidism and ophthalmopathy. Amplified TCR beta CDR3 regions derived from RNA transcripts. In the first-round RT-PCR of the TCR CDR3, the HTBI primer set was used. TCRdb reprocessed the multiplex PCR reads via MiXCR and lists one record per CDR3 protein. Among 300,000 to 400,000 distinct CDR3 sequences listed, about 15% were seen once. Germline V gives CDR1 SGHNT, CDR2 YENEEA. V was shortened by 3 bases and J by 4 bases, with 10 bases between the two germline ends. This CDR3 is built from 13 residues. The sequenced sample was blood. The sequence was obtained from a woman in her thirties with Graves' hyperthyroidism. This chain connects TRBV11-3 to TRBJ2-7; either TRBD1 or TRBD2 may fit D (5 bases each). The CDR3 DNA reads as TGTGCCAGCAGCTTTTCGGGGCAATACGAGCAGTACTTC. Translating gives CASSFSGQYEQYF.